These 12 T cell receptor beta chains were all obtained from the same sample, sequenced in a study of molecular identifiers for immune sequencing clone quantification. TCRdb ran MiXCR on the PCR reads and lists one entry per CDR3 protein. This sample has about 32,000 distinct CDR3 sequences, with about a fifth found just once. Sequencing used naive CD8+ T cells from blood, with Jurkat cell RNA spiked in. The subset denotes: FACS-sorted CD8+CD4-CCR7+CD45RA+ naive T cells. These TCRs come from a human donor in good health. Some libraries in this study had Jurkat cell RNA spiked in.

Ten or more counts support this clonotype. The chain is built from TRBV19 and TRBJ1-1, with D possibly being TRBD1 (5 bases). Germline assignment: CDR1 LNHDA and CDR2 SQIVND (reference sequence). The germline V and J ends were trimmed by 3 bases and 3 bases, with 11 bases remaining between them. The CDR3 is 14 amino acids. The chain's CDR3 is CASSIGGVDTEAFF. DNA of the CDR3: TGTGCCAGTAGTATTGGGGGGGTTGACACTGAAGCTTTCTTT. Full variable domain (remainder filled in from reference TRBV19 and TRBJ1-1): DGGITQSPKYLFRKEGQNVTLSCEQNLNHDAMYWYRQDPGQGLRLIYYSQIVNDFQKGDIAEGYSVSREKKESFPLTVTSAQKNPTAFYLCASSIGGVDTEAFFGQGTRLTVV.

This clonotype was recorded at least ten times. The chain couples TRBV12-3 or TRBV12-4 to TRBJ2-4; 9 bases are shared with TRBD2. The CDR3 has 16 residues. The trim removed 2 bases at V and 0 bases at J, leaving 2 bases unmatched. CDR3: CASSLSSGEAKNIQYF. The CDR3 DNA follows: TGTGCCAGCAGTTTATCTAGCGGGGAAGCCAAAAACATTCAGTACTTC.

With respect to this clonotype: A much more abundant neighbour one base away suggests this may be a read error. The gene calls are TRBV11-2 and TRBJ2-6; 9 nucleotides agree with TRBD1. The CDR3 covers 18 residues. CDR1 is SGHAT and CDR2 is FQNNGV in the germline V gene. J was trimmed by 0 bases and V by 4 bases; bases with no gene match: 7. DNA of the CDR3: TGTGCCAGCAGCTCGCGGACAGGGGTCCCCTCTGGGGCCAACGTCCTGACTTTC. Its translation is CASSSRTGVPSGANVLTF.

The table lists this clonotype with many counts. The gene calls are TRBV28 and TRBJ1-5, with D perhaps TRBD1 (6 bases). The CDR3 is 16 amino acids. Germline assignment: CDR1 MDHEN and CDR2 SYDVKM. V shed 4 bases and J shed 7 bases, with 20 bases lying between them. The CDR3 DNA reads as TGTGCCAGCAGTTCACGACAGGCAGGAACGCAACAGCCCCAGCATTTT. Protein sequence: CASSSRQAGTQQPQHF.

This clonotype was found a few times. The V and J genes are TRBV4-2 and TRBJ2-7; the match to TRBD1 covers 9 bases. J was trimmed by 6 bases and V by 2 bases; bases with no gene match: 8. The CDR3 has 15 amino acids. Per the germline V gene, CDR1 is LGHNA and CDR2 is YNFKEQ. CDR3 loop: CASSQTPGQGSEQYF. For the CDR3, the DNA is TGTGCCAGCAGCCAAACACCGGGACAGGGCTCCGAGCAGTACTTC.

This clonotype came up many times. This chain connects TRBV10-3 to TRBJ2-5; tentatively, D is TRBD1 (6 bases). The CDR3 is 13 amino acids. CDR1 is ENHRY, CDR2 SYGVKD, per germline. Trimming left V 6 bases short and J 2 bases short, with 10 bases between. This CDR3 reads CAIRQGQQETQYF. Here the CDR3 DNA reads TGTGCCATCAGACAGGGACAACAAGAGACCCAGTACTTC.

This clonotype was picked up a small number of times. V gene TRBV7-9 combines with J gene TRBJ1-5, with D possibly matching TRBD1 (6 bases). Germline values: CDR1 SEHNR, CDR2 FQNEAQ (reference sequence). This CDR3 is built from 15 residues. V dropped 5 bases and J dropped 3 bases, with 14 bases sitting between them. For the CDR3, the DNA is TGTGCCAGCAGCCCAACAGGGAGTTCCAATCAGCCCCAGCATTTT. It specifies CASSPTGSSNQPQHF.

This clonotype appeared many times. This chain links TRBV4-3 with TRBJ1-2; perhaps TRBD1 as D (5 bases). Looked up from germline, CDR1 is LGHNA and CDR2 is YSLEER. The V end lost 0 bases, the J end lost 2 bases, and 13 bases lay between the germline ends. This CDR3 spans 16 amino acids. The CDR3 nucleotides are TGCGCCAGCAGCCAAGAAGTAAGGGGAATAAACTATGGCTACACCTTC. Translated, it gives CASSQEVRGINYGYTF.

In this sample, this clonotype turned up many times. This chain links TRBV2 with TRBJ2-1; 7 nucleotides match TRBD1. The CDR3 length is 15 residues. Trimming at V came to 6 bases and at J to 0 bases, leaving 5 bases not matched to a gene. From germline, CDR1 is SNHLY and CDR2 FYNNEI. For the CDR3, the DNA is TGTGCCAGCAGAGATCGGGACAGCTCCTACAATGAGCAGTTCTTC. Its protein is CASRDRDSSYNEQFF.

This clonotype occurred many times. The chain carries TRBV27 and TRBJ2-3, with D tentatively TRBD1 (5 bases). Trimming removed 5 bases from V and 4 bases from J, with 13 bases in between. Per germline, CDR1 MNHEY and CDR2 SMNVEV (reference sequence). This CDR3 contains 14 residues. For the CDR3, the DNA is TGTGCCAGCAGTGAGGTTGGGGCCGCAGATACGCAGTATTTT. Translated: CASSEVGAADTQYF.

This clonotype was counted at least ten times. The V call is TRBV19, the J call TRBJ2-1; no reliable D call. The CDR3 is made up of 13 amino acids. Trimming cost V 5 bases and J 2 bases, with 7 bases left between them. Germline V gene data show CDR1 as LNHDA and CDR2 as SQIVND (reference sequence). DNA of the CDR3: TGTGCCAGTAGTTCCGGGCCCTACAATGAGCAGTTCTTC. It translates to CASSSGPYNEQFF.

This clonotype was recorded many times. The chain employs TRBV7-6 and TRBJ2-3, with TRBD1 matching 8 bases. This CDR3 contains 16 residues. With 1 base clipped from V and 1 base from J, the junction kept 4 bases outside the gene matches. Germline V CDR1 and CDR2: SGHVS, FNYEAQ. This CDR3 reads CASSLVQGQGTDTQYF. CDR3 DNA: TGTGCCAGCAGCTTAGTGCAGGGACAGGGCACAGATACGCAGTATTTT. Using reference TRBV7-6 and TRBJ2-3 for the parts outside the CDR3, the full variable domain is GAGVSQSPRYKVTKRGQDVALRCDPISGHVSLYWYRQALGQGPEFLTYFNYEAQQDKSGLPNDRFSAERPEGSISTLTIQRTEQRDSAMYRCASSLVQGQGTDTQYFGPGTRLTVL.